The present T cell receptor (beta chain) was sequenced within a study of healthy donors' naive CD4 and CD8 T cells. Study in general: Donors spanned ages 20-25, 40-50 and 60-70 years, half female. Overall study findings and caveats: The study did not address homeostatic proliferation effects in naive T cells.

Naive T cells were sorted: CD4+CD8-CD45RO-CD45RA+ for CD4+, CD8+CD4-CD45RA+CD27bright for CD8+. This CDR3 spans 15 amino acids. Germline assignment: CDR1 SGHAT and CDR2 FQNNGV. Trimming took 5 bases from V and 5 from J; bases not matched to a gene: 3. TCR libraries were built from about 500 ng of total RNA by linear amplification. The authors' processing: Sequencing covered more than 60,000 rearranged alpha-chain transcripts across about 5 healthy donors. MiXCR, run by TCRdb on the reads, gives a single entry per CDR3 protein. TCRdb's processing, not the authors', yielded these V and J calls. The sample lists 150,000 to 200,000 distinct CDR3 sequences, about four fifths occurring once. This clonotype was detected only a few times. Its target is unknown.

The rearrangement uses TRBV11-2 and TRBJ2-1, with 13 bases that match TRBD2. This clonotype was sampled from a pool of human donors in good health; the sample pools cells from several healthy donors. The specimen sequenced was naive CD4+ and CD8+ T cells sorted from blood, pooled from several donors. The CDR3 DNA reads as TGTGCCAGCAGCGCCGGGACTAGCGGGAACAATGAGCAGTTCTTC. Translation: CASSAGTSGNNEQFF.